The 17 T cell receptor beta chains below were found in one sample sequenced in a study of cytomegalovirus exposure and HLA in healthy donors. This table comes from immunoSEQ multiplex PCR, and its TCRdb copy is limited to in-frame clones, with some not included. The table has about 180,000 clones, roughly 86% seen once; the top ten hold 2% to 3%. Sequencing was carried out using PBMCs. These receptors all stem from a man younger than 35 in good health and CMV-seropositive.

The V and J genes are TRBV4-3 and TRBJ1-5; D might be TRBD1 (5 bases). The CDR3 is made up of 13 amino acids. The germline V gene encodes CDR1 LGHNA and CDR2 YSLEER. The V and J ends lost 1 base and 7 bases respectively, with 8 bases between them. This CDR3 reads CASSQGQTQPQHF. The CDR3 coding sequence is TGCGCCAGCAGCCAAGGACAGACACAGCCCCAGCATTTT.

The chain joins TRBV9 to TRBJ1-1; tentatively, D is TRBD1 (5 bases). V was shortened by 1 base and J by 2 bases, with 12 bases between the two germline ends. From germline, CDR1 is SGDLS and CDR2 YYNGEE. The CDR3 totals 15 residues. CDR3 sequence: CASSVSGGSNTEAFF. The CDR3 bases are TGTGCCAGCAGCGTATCGGGGGGAAGCAACACTGAAGCTTTCTTT.

The chain joins TRBV12-5 to TRBJ1-1; possibly TRBD1 for D (5 bases). The germline V and J ends were trimmed by 5 bases and 4 bases, with 26 bases remaining between them. Per the germline V gene, CDR1 is LGHNT and CDR2 is FRNRAP. This CDR3 region has 18 residues. CDR3 sequence: CASGIPLGTGGWSTEAFF. In DNA, the CDR3 is TGTGCTAGTGGTATCCCTCTGGGGACGGGAGGATGGAGCACTGAAGCTTTCTTT.

The rearrangement joins TRBV10-1 to TRBJ1-4; D gene uncertain. The germline V and J ends were trimmed by 4 bases and 3 bases, with 12 bases remaining between them. The CDR3 loop spans 15 amino acids. Germline V gene sequence: CDR1 WNHNN, CDR2 SYGVQD (reference sequence). CDR3 sequence (DNA): TGCGCCAGCAGTGGGAGAATTGGTGCTAATGAAAAACTGTTTTTT. Protein product: CASSGRIGANEKLFF.

The V call is TRBV7-2, the J call TRBJ1-2, with a weak D call TRBD1 (5 bases). Between the trimmed V and J ends, which lost 3 bases and 5 bases, there was a span of 7 bases. The CDR3 is 12 amino acids. Germline loops: CDR1 SGHTA, CDR2 FQGNSA. The DNA of the CDR3 is TGTGCCAGCAGCTTCGACAGATATGGCTACACCTTC. As protein: CASSFDRYGYTF. The complete variable domain, with remaining parts taken from reference TRBV7-2 and TRBJ1-2, reads GAGVSQSPSNKVTEKGKDVELRCDPISGHTALYWYRQSLGQGLEFLIYFQGNSAPDKSGLPSDRFSAERTGGSVSTLTIQRTQQEDSAVYLCASSFDRYGYTFGSGTRLTVV.

The gene calls are TRBV19 and TRBJ2-1, with TRBD2 matching over 11 bases. V dropped 3 bases and J dropped 5; count of bases not matched to a gene: 15. The CDR3 covers 19 residues. Germline assignment: CDR1 LNHDA and CDR2 SQIVND (reference sequence). Written as DNA, the CDR3 is TGTGCCAGTAGTATTCTGGGACAGCAGACTAGCGGGGAACACAATGAGCAGTTCTTC. It yields the protein CASSILGQQTSGEHNEQFF.

The rearrangement uses TRBV15 and TRBJ2-1, with 8 nucleotides matching TRBD1. The CDR3 contains 14 residues. With 1 base clipped from V and 10 bases from J, the junction kept 6 bases outside the gene matches. Germline values: CDR1 LNHNV, CDR2 YYDKDF (reference sequence). The CDR3 region has the DNA TGTGCCACCAGCAGAGTAGAACAGGGGGTGGAGCAGTTCTTC. This encodes CATSRVEQGVEQFF.

The rearrangement joins TRBV15 to TRBJ1-5; D ambiguous. Trimming pared 5 bases from V and 0 bases from J, leaving 8 bases between. CDR3 length: 14 residues. Germline V gene sequence: CDR1 LNHNV, CDR2 YYDKDF (reference sequence). CDR3 sequence reads: CATSGLDSNQPQHF. The CDR3 nucleotides are TGTGCCACCAGCGGACTAGATAGCAATCAGCCCCAGCATTTT.

This chain joins TRBV29-1 and TRBJ2-3, with 7 bases fitting TRBD1. This CDR3 spans 14 amino acids. CDR1 and CDR2 (germline): SQVTM, ANQGSEA. The trim removed 4 bases at V and 0 bases at J, leaving 4 bases unmatched. The CDR3 nucleotides read TGCAGCGTTGGTACAGGGGCTAGCACAGATACGCAGTATTTT. Its translation: CSVGTGASTDTQYF.

CDR3 region: CASRQGGGSTEAFF. CDR3 bases: TGCGCCAGCAGACAGGGAGGGGGAAGCACTGAAGCTTTCTTT. The rearrangement links TRBV5-1 to TRBJ1-1, with D possibly TRBD1 on 6 matching bases. The V end was cut by 5 bases, the J end by 4 bases, with 15 bases between. Germline values: CDR1 SGHRS, CDR2 YFSETQ. The length of the CDR3 is 14 residues.

The rearrangement joins TRBV5-1 to TRBJ2-5, with TRBD2 identical over 8 bases. Germline lookup yields CDR1 SGHRS and CDR2 YFSETQ. V gave up 2 bases and J gave up 2 bases; unmatched junction bases: 2. The CDR3 is 14 amino acids. CDR3 in amino acids: CASSFLAGQETQYF. Written as DNA, the CDR3 is TGCGCCAGCAGCTTCTTAGCGGGACAAGAGACCCAGTACTTC.

This rearrangement joins TRBV7-2 to TRBJ2-5; D is undetermined. The V gene's germline CDR1 is SGHTA and CDR2 FQGNSA. This CDR3 has 11 residues. V was trimmed by 5 bases and J by 4 bases, leaving 5 bases between them. The CDR3 region has the DNA TGTGCCAGCAGCCCCTCAGAGACCCAGTACTTC. Encoded protein: CASSPSETQYF.

The gene calls are TRBV4-3 and TRBJ2-3, with 13 bases aligning to TRBD2. Germline values: CDR1 LGHNA, CDR2 YSLEER. The CDR3 runs 16 residues. J lost 8 bases, V lost 4 bases, and 9 bases had no gene match. The CDR3 nucleotides are TGCGCCAGCAGCCCCCACGGGACTAGCGGGATGGTTACGCAGTATTTT. This gives the protein CASSPHGTSGMVTQYF.

CDR3 DNA sequence: TGTGCCAGTAGGCAGCGGGGGGTCTCCTACAATGAGCAGTTCTTC. This translates into CASRQRGVSYNEQFF. This sequence joins TRBV19 and TRBJ2-1, with TRBD2 matching 9 bases. The V gene end was trimmed by 6 bases and the J gene end by 0 bases; junction bases not matched to a gene: 3. Germline V gene lookup returns CDR1 LNHDA and CDR2 SQIVND (reference sequence). CDR3 length: 15 amino acids.

This clone was recorded only once. This chain connects TRBV5-6 to TRBJ2-3; no clear D gene. This CDR3 is built from 17 residues. The germline V and J ends were trimmed by 3 bases and 0 bases, with 17 bases remaining between them. CDR1 and CDR2 (germline): SGHDT, YYEEEE. The CDR3 loop reads CASSWSVVTGSTDTQYF. DNA for the CDR3: TGTGCCAGCAGCTGGAGTGTAGTAACCGGTAGCACAGATACGCAGTATTTT.

This clone came up once. The genes are TRBV7-9 and TRBJ1-2; D might be TRBD1 (5 bases). Trimming shortened V by 3 bases and J by 3 bases, and 8 bases separated the two germline ends. Germline CDR1 is SEHNR and CDR2 is FQNEAQ (reference sequence). The CDR3 contains 13 residues. The CDR3 DNA follows: TGTGCCAGCAGCTTGGGGGGGGACTATGGCTACACCTTC. The encoded protein is CASSLGGDYGYTF.

The chain recombines TRBV27 with TRBJ1-2; 7 positions match TRBD1. With V trimmed by 4 bases and J by 7 bases, 12 bases remained unmatched. Germline V gene sequence: CDR1 MNHEY, CDR2 SMNVEV (reference sequence). CDR3 length: 15 residues. CDR3: CASSSPGTVVGGYTF. CDR3 DNA sequence: TGTGCCAGCAGTTCCCCCGGGACAGTTGTGGGTGGCTACACCTTC.